A selection of T cell receptor beta chains follows, all from one sample in a study of long-term antiretroviral therapy in people with HIV. Sequenced by immunoSEQ multiplex PCR; TCRdb stores in-frame clones only, minus some. The profile shows 19,000 or so clones, roughly 78% of them singletons. Sequences were derived from unsorted PBMCs, sampled at the start of antiretroviral therapy, before treatment. These receptor sequences come from a woman between 35 and 50 years old with HIV. The conserved cysteine and the conserved F or W are not part of the CDR3 here.

v_gene: TRBV10-3
CDR3aa: AISGGTGIGFDQPQH

v_gene: TRBV4-3
CDR3aa: ASSQEIQGHYGYT

v_gene: TRBV10-3
CDR3aa: AISEDRLNTIY

v_gene: TRBV6-5
CDR3aa: ASSRGLGRETQY

v_gene: TRBV7-2
CDR3aa: ASGRSYEQY

v_gene: TRBV28
CDR3aa: ASSFGTGGEQY

v_gene: TRBV7-7
CDR3aa: ASSLALGTEAF

v_gene: TRBV4-2
CDR3aa: ASSQPGTGGRNEQF

v_gene: TRBV28
CDR3aa: ASSLDSYEQY

v_gene: TRBV5-5
CDR3aa: ASIAGGEAF

v_gene: TRBV6-5
CDR3aa: ASSYSGSYEQY

v_gene: TRBV28
CDR3aa: ASSLSIEKLF

v_gene: TRBV4-2
CDR3aa: ASSQDWQADEQF

v_gene: TRBV5-1
CDR3aa: ASSLGGGPASTEQY

v_gene: TRBV5-5
CDR3aa: ASSLDGATYEQY

v_gene: TRBV5-5
CDR3aa: ASRPRGTNEKLF

v_gene: TRBV7-9
CDR3aa: ASSLRGVDGYT

v_gene: TRBV5-1
CDR3aa: ASPPGATGELF

v_gene: TRBV6-6
CDR3aa: ASSYFAGGTSQY

v_gene: TRBV28
CDR3aa: ASSFGRLQPQH

v_gene: TRBV6-1
CDR3aa: ASSETGNTIY

v_gene: TRBV10-3
CDR3aa: AISANPNQPQH

v_gene: TRBV7-8
CDR3aa: ASSSTTGAYTEAF

v_gene: TRBV7-3
CDR3aa: ASSLTREGTDTQY

v_gene: TRBV28
CDR3aa: ASSLRSQAGSTSPLH

v_gene: TRBV6-5
CDR3aa: ASSLLQGRGYT

v_gene: TRBV9
CDR3aa: ASSVEGTSGETQY

v_gene: TRBV30
CDR3aa: AWGGDSNQPQH

v_gene: TRBV19
CDR3aa: ASGSAGGYEQY

v_gene: TRBV11-1
CDR3aa: ASSLVPEGNYGYT

v_gene: TRBV4-2
CDR3aa: ASSQQGPLDSEQF

v_gene: TRBV2
CDR3aa: ASMTLAGGNEQF

v_gene: TRBV7-3
CDR3aa: ASSLIREKNTEAF

v_gene: TRBV10-3
CDR3aa: ATSGGQETQY

v_gene: TRBV14
CDR3aa: ASSQDLGTEAF

v_gene: TRBV27
CDR3aa: ASSLSPGGAGGTDTQY

v_gene: TRBV6-1
CDR3aa: ASSEDPSSRGVGNEQF

v_gene: TRBV4-3
CDR3aa: ASSQVWGAGEKLF

v_gene: TRBV29-1
CDR3aa: SVGETGSYNEQF

v_gene: TRBV7-3
CDR3aa: ASSTVGTGYYEQY

v_gene: TRBV2
CDR3aa: ASSEQGANYGYT

v_gene: TRBV2
CDR3aa: AGMRGRNTDTQY

v_gene: TRBV7-5
CDR3aa: ARSRQQGARDTEAF

v_gene: TRBV30
CDR3aa: AWSWGSVVNEQF

v_gene: TRBV7-8
CDR3aa: ASSSSTGARMNTEAF